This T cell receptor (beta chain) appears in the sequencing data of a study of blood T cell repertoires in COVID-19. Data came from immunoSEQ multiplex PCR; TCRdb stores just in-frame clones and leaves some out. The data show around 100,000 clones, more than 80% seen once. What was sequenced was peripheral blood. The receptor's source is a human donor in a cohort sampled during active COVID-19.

CDR3 nucleotide sequence: TGTGCCAGCAGGAGGGCCTCAGTGGAAGAGACCCAGTACTTC. It specifies CASRRASVEETQYF. This chain links TRBV2 with TRBJ2-5; tentative D call: TRBD2 (5 bases). Trimming pared 6 bases from V and 3 bases from J, leaving 14 bases between. The CDR3 covers 14 residues. Germline lookup yields CDR1 SNHLY and CDR2 FYNNEI.